These 27 T cell receptor beta chains originate from one sample sequenced in a study of blood T cell repertoires in COVID-19 (dated by TCRdb to 2019 to 2021). The method behind the library was the immunoSEQ multiplex PCR assay. TCRdb stores this immuneACCESS table with in-frame sequences only. Part of the clones is absent; in the studies checked, under half of the shortfall reflects unresolved V genes, and no reason is known for the rest. Here the sample has 52,000 or so clones; 84% occur a single time. Together, the top ten hold roughly 3% of the sample. The sample was peripheral blood. These receptors were collected from a man in his fifties with acute or convalescent COVID-19.

This clone was counted between two and nine times. The V and J genes are TRBV11-2 and TRBJ1-1; D remains unclear. Germline V gene lookup returns CDR1 SGHAT and CDR2 FQNNGV. V gave up 0 bases and J gave up 4 bases, with 9 bases separating them. CDR3 length: 14 amino acids. Written as DNA, the CDR3 is TGTGCCAGCAGCTTAGATTCTGGGAGCACTGAAGCTTTCTTT. Translation: CASSLDSGSTEAFF.

This chain connects TRBV6-1 to TRBJ1-5, with unresolved D. CDR3 length: 17 amino acids. Germline CDR1 is MNHNS and CDR2 is SASEGT. V lost 4 bases and J lost 0, with 16 bases in between. In DNA, the CDR3 is TGTGCCAGCAGTGTTCTATACTACGAATATAGCAATCAGCCCCAGCATTTT. Its protein is CASSVLYYEYSNQPQHF.

This sequence joins TRBV18 and TRBJ1-2; D is ambiguous. Germline-derived CDR1 and CDR2 are KGHSH and LQKENI. Trimming removed 2 bases at V and 5 bases at J, with 15 bases between. The CDR3 length is 15 residues. The CDR3 DNA is TGTGCCAGCTCACCAGCGGTGTTGACCTTATATGGCTACACCTTC. Amino acid sequence: CASSPAVLTLYGYTF.

CDR3 sequence: CASSPGQGWNEQFF. CDR3 nucleotides: TGTGCCAGTAGTCCGGGACAGGGATGGAATGAGCAGTTCTTC. The genes are TRBV19 and TRBJ2-1, with TRBD1 identical over 9 bases. The length of the CDR3 is 14 residues. Unmatched junction bases numbered 6, after V lost 5 bases and J lost 7 bases. Germline V CDR1 and CDR2: LNHDA, SQIVND (reference sequence).

The V and J genes are TRBV10-2 and TRBJ2-7; weak D call: TRBD1 (5 bases). Germline V gene sequence: CDR1 WSHSY, CDR2 SAAADI. The V end lost 6 bases, the J end lost 2 bases, and 11 bases lay between the germline ends. The CDR3 runs 13 residues. CDR3 sequence (DNA): TGCGCCAGCAGGCCATCAGGGACCTACGAGCAGTACTTC. Its translation is CASRPSGTYEQYF.

The rearrangement links TRBV6-5 to TRBJ1-1; 12 bases map to TRBD1. This CDR3 comprises 13 residues. Germline V gene lookup returns CDR1 MNHEY and CDR2 SVGAGI. The junction had 7 bases not matched to a gene; V was cut back by 6 bases and J by 11 bases. CDR3 protein: CASRGDRGLSAFF. The CDR3 DNA follows: TGTGCCAGCAGGGGGGACAGGGGGCTGTCGGCTTTCTTT.

The rearrangement joins TRBV4-1 to TRBJ1-4; D not certain. CDR1 is MGHRA and CDR2 is YSYEKL in the germline V gene. The CDR3 length is 15 residues. Between the trimmed V and J ends, which lost 0 bases and 8 bases, there was a span of 13 bases. For the CDR3, the DNA is TGCGCCAGCAGCCAAGATTCGGGAATTTGGGAAAAACTGTTTTTT. Its translation: CASSQDSGIWEKLFF.

This chain links TRBV30 with TRBJ1-2; unclear D gene. The CDR3 consists of 12 residues. Germline CDR1 and CDR2: GTSNPN and SVGIG (reference sequence). V gave up 4 bases and J gave up 4 bases, with 10 bases separating them. The CDR3 is CAWILWPYGYTF. Written as DNA, the CDR3 is TGTGCCTGGATTCTCTGGCCCTATGGCTACACCTTC.

The J gene is TRBJ1-2, the V gene TRBV4-1; 7 bases are shared with TRBD1. Germline loops: CDR1 MGHRA, CDR2 YSYEKL. V was pared by 2 bases and J by 8 bases, with 8 bases of the junction left unmatched. The CDR3 length is 14 residues. The CDR3 DNA sequence: TGCGCCAGCAGCCAAATGTTTGACAGGGAAGGCTACACCTTC. Encoded protein: CASSQMFDREGYTF.

The chain carries TRBV6-6 and TRBJ2-4, with 10 bases matching TRBD2. CDR1 and CDR2 from the germline V gene are MNHNY and SVGAGI (reference sequence). The CDR3 is made up of 16 amino acids. J gave up 6 bases and V 2 bases, and 7 bases lay outside the gene matches. The DNA for the CDR3 is TGTGCCAGCAGTTACGTTACTAGCGGGAAGGGAAACATTCAGTACTTC. Its protein is CASSYVTSGKGNIQYF.

The V call is TRBV30, the J call TRBJ1-3; D perhaps matches TRBD1 (5 bases). The CDR3 runs to 14 residues. The germline V and J ends were trimmed by 3 bases and 0 bases, with 9 bases remaining between them. Per germline, CDR1 GTSNPN and CDR2 SVGIG (reference sequence). CDR3 nucleotides: TGTGCCTGGAGAGACAGCTACTCTGGAAACACCATATATTTT. Amino acids: CAWRDSYSGNTIYF.

This chain links TRBV6-1 with TRBJ1-4; D remains unclear. The V and J ends lost 3 bases and 8 bases respectively, with 10 bases between them. The length of the CDR3 is 13 residues. CDR1 and CDR2 (germline): MNHNS, SASEGT. This chain's CDR3 is CASSDNGREKLFF. CDR3 coding DNA: TGTGCCAGCAGTGATAATGGGCGCGAAAAACTGTTTTTT.

This chain links TRBV4-1 with TRBJ1-1; 8 positions match TRBD1. Germline lookup yields CDR1 MGHRA and CDR2 YSYEKL. V shed 1 base, J shed 4 bases, and the junction held 8 bases outside the gene matches. CDR3 length: 16 residues. For the CDR3, the DNA is TGCGCCAGCAGCCAAGGGACAGGGATGTGGGGCACTGAAGCTTTCTTT. Amino acids: CASSQGTGMWGTEAFF.

V gene TRBV11-2 combines with J gene TRBJ1-1, with 10 nucleotides matching TRBD1. The CDR3 covers 14 residues. Germline CDR1 SGHAT, CDR2 FQNNGV. V gave up 5 bases and J gave up 6 bases; unmatched junction bases: 6. The CDR3 here is CASSTGTGEAEAFF. CDR3 nucleotide sequence: TGTGCCAGCAGCACCGGGACAGGGGAGGCTGAAGCTTTCTTT.

The V and J genes are TRBV7-8 and TRBJ2-7, with D perhaps matching TRBD1 (6 bases). Germline CDR1 is SGHVS and CDR2 is FQNEAQ. Trimming took off 5 bases at V and 1 base at J, with 18 bases between the two ends. The CDR3 is 16 residues long. This chain's CDR3 is CASSPRRDTTSYEQYF. CDR3 sequence (DNA): TGTGCCAGCAGCCCGCGCCGGGACACCACATCCTACGAGCAGTACTTC.

The chain has TRBV6-5 and TRBJ2-7, with D possibly matching TRBD2 (6 bases). Trimming shortened V by 6 bases and J by 0 bases, and 15 bases separated the two germline ends. This CDR3 contains 15 residues. The germline gives CDR1 MNHEY, CDR2 SVGAGI. CDR3 bases: TGTGCCAGCAGAGTGACGCGGGACCTCTCCTACGAGCAGTACTTC. This codes for CASRVTRDLSYEQYF.

This chain connects TRBV29-1 to TRBJ2-7; tentatively, D is TRBD1 (6 bases). The CDR3 is 12 residues long. V lost 5 bases to trimming and J lost 3 bases, with 11 bases between them. CDR1 and CDR2 (germline): SQVTM, ANQGSEA. The CDR3 loop is CSVRDTFYEQYF. DNA of the CDR3: TGCAGCGTTCGGGACACATTCTACGAGCAGTACTTC.

A few counts support this clone. The rearrangement links TRBV5-6 to TRBJ2-2; maybe TRBD2 (7 bases). Trimming removed 6 bases at V and 4 bases at J, with 16 bases between. This CDR3 spans 15 amino acids. Germline CDR1 and CDR2: SGHDT and YYEEEE. CDR3 coding DNA: TGTGCCAGCACAAGGGGGGGACTTGTCACCGGGGAGCTGTTTTTT. Its protein is CASTRGGLVTGELFF.

In its sample, this clone was seen once. The J gene is TRBJ2-1, the V gene TRBV5-1, with a tentative D call TRBD2 (6 bases). V was shortened by 6 bases and J by 5 bases, with 12 bases between the two germline ends. The CDR3 has 13 amino acids. Germline V CDR1 and CDR2: SGHRS, YFSETQ. The CDR3 spells CASNVGGDNEQFF. The CDR3 DNA reads TGCGCCAGCAATGTGGGGGGAGACAATGAGCAGTTCTTC. Full variable domain (remainder filled in from reference TRBV5-1 and TRBJ2-1): KAGVTQTPRYLIKTRGQQVTLSCSPISGHRSVSWYQQTPGQGLQFLFEYFSETQRNKGNFPGRFSGRQFSNSRSEMNVSTLELGDSALYLCASNVGGDNEQFFGPGTRLTVL.

This chain joins TRBV19 and TRBJ2-3, with 8 bases that match TRBD2. V dropped 7 bases and J dropped 1; count of bases not matched to a gene: 4. The germline CDR1 and CDR2 sequences are LNHDA and SQIVND (reference sequence). This CDR3 contains 14 residues. The chain's CDR3 is CASTGGAGTDTQYF. The CDR3 DNA is TGTGCCAGTACCGGGGGGGCCGGCACAGATACGCAGTATTTT.

The gene calls are TRBV19 and TRBJ1-2; possible D gene TRBD1, 6 bases. CDR1 LNHDA and CDR2 SQIVND come from the germline V gene (reference sequence). The CDR3 is 13 residues long. V was pared by 4 bases and J by 3 bases, with 9 bases between. The CDR3, as DNA: TGTGCCAGTAGTAGTAGGACAGACTATGGCTACACCTTC. This codes for CASSSRTDYGYTF.

The chain recombines TRBV5-6 with TRBJ1-6; a possible D gene is TRBD1 (6 bases). The CDR3 spans 14 residues. V was pared by 4 bases and J by 6 bases, with 11 bases between. The germline V gene has CDR1 SGHDT and CDR2 YYEEEE. The CDR3 DNA sequence: TGTGCCAGCAGCGAAGACAGGTCTAATTCACCCCTCCACTTT. Amino acid sequence: CASSEDRSNSPLHF.

The CDR3 DNA reads as TGTGCCAGCCTCTTTGGAGGGCCAGTTGGAAACACCATATATTTT. This gives the protein CASLFGGPVGNTIYF. The chain carries TRBV2 and TRBJ1-3; no clear D gene. The CDR3 spans 15 residues. Germline-derived CDR1 and CDR2 are SNHLY and FYNNEI. Trimming took off 8 bases at V and 3 bases at J, with 17 bases between the two ends.

The V and J genes are TRBV5-6 and TRBJ2-1; TRBD1 might be the D (5 bases). Per the germline V gene, CDR1 is SGHDT and CDR2 is YYEEEE. Trimming took 4 bases from V and 10 from J, leaving 9 bases between them. This CDR3 has 11 residues. CDR3 sequence: CASSIDSEQFF. The CDR3 DNA reads TGTGCCAGCAGCATAGACAGCGAGCAGTTCTTC.

The V and J genes are TRBV7-9 and TRBJ1-4; 10 bases align to TRBD1. The V gene's germline CDR1 is SEHNR and CDR2 FQNEAQ (reference sequence). The CDR3 is made up of 14 amino acids. The V gene end was trimmed by 5 bases and the J gene end by 8 bases; junction bases not matched to a gene: 5. The DNA for the CDR3 is TGTGCCAGCAGCCCCGGGACAGGGGAGGAAAAACTGTTTTTT. This translates into CASSPGTGEEKLFF.

The chain carries TRBV28 and TRBJ2-3; 13 bases are shared with TRBD2. There are 19 residues in the CDR3. The germline V gene has CDR1 MDHEN and CDR2 SYDVKM. Germline trimming cut 2 bases from V and 4 bases from J; bases unmatched to any gene: 12. The CDR3 coding sequence is TGTGCCAGCAGTTTAGTAACTAGCGGGAGGGCCTGGCGCCCAGATACGCAGTATTTT. It translates to CASSLVTSGRAWRPDTQYF.

The chain is built from TRBV11-2 and TRBJ2-1, with a possible D match to TRBD2 (5 bases). V was pared by 3 bases and J by 7 bases, with 13 bases between. Per germline, CDR1 SGHAT and CDR2 FQNNGV. The CDR3 is made up of 14 amino acids. CDR3 nucleotide sequence: TGTGCCAGCAGCTTGGGTGGGAGCGGAAATGAGCAGTTCTTC. This codes for CASSLGGSGNEQFF. Together with reference TRBV11-2 and TRBJ2-1, the CDR3 gives the full variable domain: EAGVAQSPRYKIIEKRQSVAFWCNPISGHATLYWYQQILGQGPKLLIQFQNNGVVDDSQLPKDRFSAERLKGVDSTLKIQPAKLEDSAVYLCASSLGGSGNEQFFGPGTRLTVL.